A selection of T cell receptor beta chains follows, all from one sample in a study of T-cell reconstitution after alpha-beta-depleted transplantation in children. TCRdb re-derived calls from the PCR reads in MiXCR, one entry per CDR3 protein. The sample holds around 600,000 distinct CDR3 sequences; 10% are singletons and the top ten take less than 5%. The sequencing here drew on PBMCs from the stem cell graft donor, taken from the stem cell graft. The receptors shown here come from a human donor who donated a stem cell graft to a child with acute myeloid leukemia. The CDR3 runs from the conserved cysteine through the conserved F or W. The D gene is left open where the match is weak. Rows may omit the clone size; those that give it use once, few, many or a size class.

- | 17 | TRBJ2-7 | TRBV27 | TRBD1 | TGTGCCAGCAGTTTGCACCCGGGACAGGGGGCTTTCTACGAGCAGTACTTC | CASSLHPGQGAFYEQYF
few | 17 | TRBJ2-2 | TRBV28 | TRBD2 | TGTGCCAGCATGGCGAGGGGCGGGAGGCCTAACACCGGGGAGCTGTTTTTT | CASMARGGRPNTGELFF
- | 13 | TRBJ2-3 | TRBV30 | - | TGTGCCTGGAGTAGCGTGAGCACAGATACGCAGTATTTT | CAWSSVSTDTQYF
few | 14 | TRBJ1-4 | TRBV6-5 | - | TGTGCCAGCAGTTACGAGGGGGGGCGAGAAAAACTGTTTTTT | CASSYEGGREKLFF
- | 15 | TRBJ2-1 | TRBV20-1 | - | TGCAGTGCTAGACGCCTAGCGCCAGGCCACAATGAGCAGTTCTTC | CSARRLAPGHNEQFF
- | 19 | TRBJ1-2 | TRBV7-2 | TRBD1 | TGTGCCAGCAGCTTAGTGCGGAGGGGACAGGGGGCCTTTAACTATGGCTACACCTTC | CASSLVRRGQGAFNYGYTF
few | 14 | TRBJ1-1 | TRBV6-2/TRBV6-3 | - | TGTGCCAGCAGTTCTATTTCAGGGGACACTGAAGCTTTCTTT | CASSSISGDTEAFF
many | 16 | TRBJ2-1 | TRBV27 | TRBD2 | TGTGCCAGCAGTTTTTTAGCGGGAGAATCCTACAATGAGCAGTTCTTC | CASSFLAGESYNEQFF
many | 14 | TRBJ2-1 | TRBV30 | TRBD2 | TGTGCCGCCCGACTAGCGGGAGTTCGAAATGAGCAGTTCTTC | CAARLAGVRNEQFF
many | 15 | TRBJ2-1 | TRBV7-2 | TRBD2 | TGTGCCAGCAGCTTAGTCGGGGGGACCTACAATGAGCAGTTCTTC | CASSLVGGTYNEQFF
- | 13 | TRBJ1-5 | TRBV3-1 | - | TGTGCCAGCAGCCAAGTTAAGGGGCAGCCCCAGCATTTT | CASSQVKGQPQHF
many | 14 | TRBJ2-7 | TRBV27 | TRBD1 | TGTGCCAGCAGGGGACAGGGAGTATATTACGAGCAGTACTTC | CASRGQGVYYEQYF
few | 14 | TRBJ2-7 | TRBV7-3 | - | TGTGCCAGCAGCCTACGACCTAGTACATACGAGCAGTACTTC | CASSLRPSTYEQYF
many | 13 | TRBJ2-5 | TRBV5-5 | - | TGTGCCAGCAGCTTGGGGGATCCCGAGACCCAGTACTTC | CASSLGDPETQYF
- | 18 | TRBJ2-7 | TRBV12-3/TRBV12-4 | TRBD1 | TGTGCCAGCACCTTTTCATCGACCGGGACAGGGAAAAGGTTCGAGCAGTACTTC | CASTFSSTGTGKRFEQYF
many | 14 | TRBJ2-7 | TRBV20-1 | TRBD2 | TGCAGTGCTAGAGCACACGGGAGGGCCTACGAGCAGTACTTC | CSARAHGRAYEQYF
many | 14 | TRBJ2-1 | TRBV2 | - | TGTGCCAGCAGTGATCCTTCTAGCGACGATGAGCAGTTCTTC | CASSDPSSDDEQFF
- | 15 | TRBJ2-3 | TRBV6-1 | - | TGTGCCAGCCTTTCAGCGGGCGACCCCACAGATACGCAGTATTTT | CASLSAGDPTDTQYF
few | 13 | TRBJ2-3 | TRBV7-4 | - | TGTGCCAGCAGCGTTAGCGGAACAGATACGCAGTATTTT | CASSVSGTDTQYF
many | 18 | TRBJ1-1 | TRBV6-2/TRBV6-3 | TRBD1 | TGTGCCAGCAGCCCCTTTACGCTCCGACAGGGGACGGCAACTGAAGCTTTCTTT | CASSPFTLRQGTATEAFF
few | 11 | TRBJ2-2 | TRBV30 | - | TGTGCCTGGCGGGTGACCGGGGAGCTGTTTTTT | CAWRVTGELFF
- | 13 | TRBJ2-5 | TRBV3-1 | - | TGTGCCAGCAGCCAACAGTCGAGAAAGACCCAGTACTTC | CASSQQSRKTQYF
many | 12 | TRBJ2-3 | TRBV12-3/TRBV12-4 | TRBD2 | TGTGCCAGCCCCCACAGGCTAGCGGACCGGTATTTT | CASPHRLADRYF
- | 16 | TRBJ2-1 | TRBV6-2/TRBV6-3 | TRBD2 | TGTGCCAGCAGTTACAGGCCTCTAGCGGGACAACATGAGCAGTTCTTC | CASSYRPLAGQHEQFF
many | 16 | TRBJ2-1 | TRBV20-1 | TRBD2 | TGCAGTGCTTACGATACCGGGACTAGTGCCTACAATGAGCAGTTCTTC | CSAYDTGTSAYNEQFF
many | 15 | TRBJ2-2 | TRBV20-1 | TRBD2 | TGCAGTGCTAGCCCCGGGGGGGCGCGGGACGGGGAGCTGTTTTTT | CSASPGGARDGELFF
few | 15 | TRBJ1-3 | TRBV12-3/TRBV12-4 | TRBD1 | TGTGCCAGCAGTTCTAGGACAGGGGACGGAAACACCATATATTTT | CASSSRTGDGNTIYF
- | 15 | TRBJ2-1 | TRBV29-1 | TRBD2 | TGCAGCGCAGCCCTGGGGGCTAGCGGGAGGGATGAGCAGTTCTTC | CSAALGASGRDEQFF
once | 14 | TRBJ2-1 | TRBV3-1 | TRBD1 | TGTGCCATCTGCCTCCTACAGGGGTACAATGAGCAGTTCTTC | CAICLLQGYNEQFF
- | 18 | TRBJ1-1 | TRBV11-1 | - | TGTGCCAGCAGCTCAACCCAGGGGAGAGACGGTGGGTACACTGAAGCTTTCTTT | CASSSTQGRDGGYTEAFF
- | 13 | TRBJ1-4 | TRBV28 | - | TGTGCCAGCAGTTTGTCGGGGCCTGAAAAACTGTTTTTT | CASSLSGPEKLFF
many | 14 | TRBJ1-6 | TRBV12-3/TRBV12-4 | TRBD1 | TGTGCCAGCAGTACAGGGGGGAACAATTCACCCCTCCACTTT | CASSTGGNNSPLHF
many | 15 | TRBJ2-7 | TRBV4-2 | TRBD2 | TGTGCCAGCAGCTACGGACTAGCGGGAACGTACGAGCAGTACTTC | CASSYGLAGTYEQYF
few | 11 | TRBJ2-1 | TRBV29-1 | - | TGCAGCGTTGCCCCAGGGGATGAGCAGTTCTTC | CSVAPGDEQFF
few | 13 | TRBJ2-7 | TRBV20-1 | TRBD2 | TGCAGTGCTATAGTAGCGGGAACCTACGAGCAGTACTTC | CSAIVAGTYEQYF
few | 15 | TRBJ2-1 | TRBV27 | TRBD2 | TGTGCCAGCAGTTTAACAGCGGGAGGGGAGGGTGAGCAGTTCTTC | CASSLTAGGEGEQFF
few | 11 | TRBJ1-6 | TRBV6-1 | - | TGTGCCAGCAGTGAAACATCACCCCTCCACTTT | CASSETSPLHF
- | 14 | TRBJ2-3 | TRBV20-1 | - | TGCAGTGCTAGGACGGCTGACTCGCTGGATACGCAGTATTTT | CSARTADSLDTQYF
many | 15 | TRBJ2-6 | TRBV7-8 | - | TGTGCTAGCAGCTTAGGGGGGTCTGGGGCCAACGTCCTGACTTTC | CASSLGGSGANVLTF
many | 15 | TRBJ1-5 | TRBV6-5 | - | TGTGCCAGCAGTTACTCGGGGGGGAACAATCAGCCCCAGCATTTT | CASSYSGGNNQPQHF
few | 14 | TRBJ2-3 | TRBV5-1 | - | TGCGCCAGCAGCTCTGACAAGCCCACAGATACGCAGTATTTT | CASSSDKPTDTQYF